These 17 T cell receptor beta chains share one sample of origin, sequenced in a study of somatic mutations in cytotoxic T cells in rheumatoid arthritis. The data were produced by immunoSEQ multiplex PCR, yet TCRdb's version contains in-frame clones alone and is incomplete. This sample carries about 23,000 clones, 78% of them seen once, and the ten largest clones take roughly 12%. Input material: CD8+ T cells sorted from blood. The receptors were gathered from an adult with rheumatoid arthritis.

The gene calls are TRBV27 and TRBJ2-1; D remains ambiguous. Trimming took off 2 bases at V and 6 bases at J, with 8 bases between the two ends. The germline CDR1 and CDR2 sequences are MNHEY and SMNVEV (reference sequence). The CDR3 contains 13 residues. This chain's CDR3 is CASSLVARNEQFF. CDR3 bases: TGTGCCAGCAGTTTAGTCGCGCGCAATGAGCAGTTCTTC.

V and J are TRBV19 and TRBJ1-4, with 9 bases that match TRBD1. The length of the CDR3 is 14 residues. J was trimmed by 6 bases and V by 3 bases; bases with no gene match: 2. CDR1 and CDR2 from the germline V gene are LNHDA and SQIVND (reference sequence). CDR3 amino acids: CASSMGQGDEKLFF. The DNA for the CDR3 is TGTGCCAGTAGTATGGGACAGGGAGATGAAAAACTGTTTTTT.

The chain couples TRBV29-1 to TRBJ1-1; D gene uncertain. The CDR3 has 15 residues. Trimming removed 1 base from V and 4 bases from J, with 16 bases in between. From germline, CDR1 is SQVTM and CDR2 ANQGSEA. The CDR3 DNA reads TGCAGCGTTGAAGGCCCGGGAGAGGCGGTCACTGAAGCTTTCTTT. Protein product: CSVEGPGEAVTEAFF.

The rearrangement joins TRBV7-2 to TRBJ1-5, with D perhaps TRBD1 (6 bases). V lost 1 base, J lost 4 bases, and 14 bases lay in between. Per germline, CDR1 SGHTA and CDR2 FQGNSA. This CDR3 spans 16 amino acids. CDR3 sequence: CASSLGGRRRNQPQHF. For the CDR3, the DNA is TGTGCCAGCAGCTTAGGGGGGCGAAGACGAAATCAGCCCCAGCATTTT.

V usage is TRBV6-5 and J usage is TRBJ2-2; D gene unclear. Germline V lookup: CDR1 MNHEY, CDR2 SVGAGI. This CDR3 comprises 14 residues. The germline V and J ends were trimmed by 0 bases and 5 bases, with 7 bases remaining between them. CDR3 residues: CASSYSLMTGELFF. In DNA, the CDR3 is TGTGCCAGCAGTTACTCTCTAATGACCGGGGAGCTGTTTTTT.

This clone was picked up a small number of times. The chain uses TRBV28 and TRBJ1-1; TRBD1 agrees at 7 bases. The germline gives CDR1 MDHEN, CDR2 SYDVKM. With V trimmed by 6 bases and J by 1 base, 5 bases remained unmatched. This CDR3 spans 14 amino acids. In nucleotides, the CDR3 is TGTGCCAGCAGGGAGACAGGGCCGAACACTGAAGCTTTCTTT. Residues: CASRETGPNTEAFF.

This chain uses TRBV6-1 with TRBJ2-4, with 8 bases aligning to TRBD1. Germline CDR1 is MNHNS and CDR2 is SASEGT. The V segment lost 0 bases and the J segment 3 bases; nucleotides outside the gene matches: 13. CDR3 length: 19 amino acids. In DNA form, the CDR3 reads TGTGCCAGCAGTGAAGCTTTCACACCAGGGGGCTTGAGCAAAAACATTCAGTACTTC. Residues: CASSEAFTPGGLSKNIQYF.

The V call is TRBV7-8, the J call TRBJ2-3, with D maybe TRBD2 (6 bases). Germline CDR1 SGHVS, CDR2 FQNEAQ. CDR3 length: 15 residues. V was clipped by 4 bases and J by 4 bases, with 15 bases between them. The CDR3: CASSSRDHGADTQYF. The CDR3 coding sequence is TGTGCCAGCAGCTCGCGGGACCACGGGGCAGATACGCAGTATTTT.

This clone was detected a few times. V and J are TRBV27 and TRBJ1-1; perhaps TRBD1 as D (5 bases). This CDR3 comprises 14 residues. V lost 5 bases and J 1 base, leaving 11 bases between the germline ends. Germline V CDR1 and CDR2: MNHEY, SMNVEV (reference sequence). The CDR3 DNA sequence: TGTGCCAGCAGTCCCGACAGAGGGAACACTGAAGCTTTCTTT. Protein: CASSPDRGNTEAFF.

This chain links TRBV5-5 with TRBJ1-4; D might be TRBD1 (5 bases). CDR1 SGHKS and CDR2 YYEKEE come from the germline V gene (reference sequence). The CDR3 totals 15 residues. The V and J ends lost 0 bases and 7 bases respectively, with 13 bases between them. CDR3 loop: CASSLGGRQGEKLFF. For the CDR3, the DNA is TGTGCCAGCAGCTTGGGGGGCAGGCAGGGTGAAAAACTGTTTTTT.

V is TRBV14 and J is TRBJ1-2; 7 bases are a match to TRBD1. With V trimmed by 0 bases and J by 4 bases, 5 bases remained unmatched. Germline V gene sequence: CDR1 SGHDN, CDR2 FVKESK. The CDR3 runs to 15 residues. The CDR3 DNA is TGTGCCAGCAGCCAAGACCGGTACAGGGGCTATGGCTACACCTTC. It codes for CASSQDRYRGYGYTF.

The J gene is TRBJ2-7, the V gene TRBV5-5; D may be TRBD1 or TRBD2 (5 bases each). CDR3 length equals 14 residues. The V gene's germline CDR1 is SGHKS and CDR2 YYEKEE (reference sequence). Trimming shortened V by 2 bases and J by 2 bases, and 11 bases separated the two germline ends. The CDR3 sequence is CASSFRDGPYEQYF. The CDR3 DNA follows: TGTGCCAGCAGCTTCCGGGACGGACCCTACGAGCAGTACTTC.

The chain is built from TRBV7-2 and TRBJ2-7; D perhaps matches TRBD2 (7 bases). Trimming cost V 5 bases and J 3 bases, with 17 bases left between them. The CDR3 totals 15 residues. Germline V lookup: CDR1 SGHTA, CDR2 FQGNSA. The DNA of the CDR3 is TGTGCCAGCAGCCCTCGGGCGGGGGCCTTCTACGAGCAGTACTTC. It translates to CASSPRAGAFYEQYF.

This chain uses TRBV11-2 with TRBJ2-3, with D tentatively TRBD2 (7 bases). The CDR3 has 15 residues. The V end lost 5 bases, the J end lost 0 bases, and 12 bases lay between the germline ends. CDR1 and CDR2 (germline): SGHAT, FQNNGV. As DNA, the CDR3 is TGTGCCAGCAGCGACGGGGGGCTTAGCACAGATACGCAGTATTTT. Protein sequence: CASSDGGLSTDTQYF.

The count of this clone is one. The rearrangement joins TRBV7-8 to TRBJ1-6; a weak D match, TRBD1 (5 bases). The CDR3 has 15 residues. Trimming stripped 5 bases from V and 8 bases from J, with 16 bases between. Germline V gene lookup returns CDR1 SGHVS and CDR2 FQNEAQ. The CDR3 reads CASSRTRGYDSPLHF. CDR3 coding DNA: TGTGCCAGCAGCCGAACAAGGGGATACGATTCACCCCTCCACTTT.

This chain uses TRBV10-3 with TRBJ2-1; D possibly uses TRBD1 or TRBD2 (5 bases each). This CDR3 spans 16 amino acids. Germline loops: CDR1 ENHRY, CDR2 SYGVKD. With 2 bases removed from V and 5 bases from J, the gap between germline ends came to 16 bases. The DNA of the CDR3 is TGTGCCATCAGTGAGAGGGGTGTCCGGGGCAACAATGAGCAGTTCTTC. Amino acid sequence: CAISERGVRGNNEQFF.

The chain employs TRBV9 and TRBJ2-3; D is unresolved. Germline assignment: CDR1 SGDLS and CDR2 YYNGEE. The CDR3 totals 12 residues. V shed 3 bases and J shed 6 bases, with 8 bases lying between them. CDR3 loop: CASSASPDTQYF. In nucleotides, the CDR3 is TGTGCCAGCAGCGCCTCTCCGGATACGCAGTATTTT.